The 17 T cell receptor beta chains below come from one sample, sequenced in a study of blood T cell repertoires in COVID-19. Clones were read by immunoSEQ multiplex PCR, and TCRdb kept only the in-frame ones, dropping some. The repertoire holds about 81,000 clones, with about 84% as singletons. The sample consisted of peripheral blood. These receptors were taken from a human donor in a cohort sampled during active COVID-19.

The CDR3 nucleotides are TGTGCCAGCAGCCAAATAGTGAACACTGAAGCTTTCTTT. Its protein product is CASSQIVNTEAFF. The gene calls are TRBV3-1 (or the pseudogene TRBV3-2) and TRBJ1-1, with D unclear. The length of the CDR3 is 13 residues. CDR1 is LGHDT and CDR2 is YNNKEL in the germline V gene (reference sequence). V dropped 2 bases and J dropped 0 bases, with 4 bases sitting between them.

A few counts support this clone. This chain links TRBV5-6 with TRBJ1-5; the D gene is possibly TRBD1 (6 bases). Between the trimmed V and J ends, which lost 5 bases and 5 bases, there was a span of 11 bases. The CDR3 totals 13 residues. Germline V gene data show CDR1 as SGHDT and CDR2 as YYEEEE. CDR3 region: CASSKQGYQPQHF. The CDR3 DNA sequence: TGTGCCAGCAGTAAACAGGGCTATCAGCCCCAGCATTTT.

This sequence joins TRBV4-2 and TRBJ2-3; 8 bases fit TRBD2. Germline assignment: CDR1 LGHNA and CDR2 YNFKEQ. The CDR3 extends over 17 amino acids. V shed 4 bases, J shed 5 bases, and the junction held 14 bases outside the gene matches. CDR3 residues: CASSPSQSGGAGDTQYF. CDR3 DNA: TGTGCCAGCAGCCCCTCGCAGAGCGGGGGAGCTGGAGATACGCAGTATTTT.

V is TRBV28 and J is TRBJ2-5; possible D gene TRBD2, 6 bases. From germline, CDR1 is MDHEN and CDR2 SYDVKM. This CDR3 has 15 amino acids. Trimming removed 4 bases from V and 2 bases from J, with 14 bases in between. DNA of the CDR3: TGTGCCAGCAGTTCCAATACCGGGACTCAAGAGACCCAGTACTTC. Translating gives CASSSNTGTQETQYF.

The gene calls are TRBV3-1 (or the pseudogene TRBV3-2) and TRBJ1-1; D possibly corresponds to TRBD1 (5 bases). Germline CDR1 reads LGHDT; CDR2 reads YNNKEL (reference sequence). V lost 3 bases to trimming and J lost 5 bases, with 7 bases between them. The CDR3 is 12 amino acids. The CDR3 coding sequence is TGTGCCAGCAGCCAGCGACAGACTGAAGCTTTCTTT. This encodes CASSQRQTEAFF.

V and J are TRBV5-1 and TRBJ2-7, with a weak D call TRBD1 (6 bases). Germline-derived CDR1 and CDR2 are SGHRS and YFSETQ. CDR3 length equals 14 residues. Between the trimmed V and J ends, which lost 4 bases and 5 bases, there was a span of 16 bases. CDR3 nucleotides: TGCGCCAGCAGCAAGGGGACAAACCTCGACGAGCAGTACTTC. It is translated as CASSKGTNLDEQYF.

J is TRBJ1-4 and V is TRBV28, with 11 nucleotides matching TRBD1. Germline lookup yields CDR1 MDHEN and CDR2 SYDVKM. The J segment lost 7 bases and the V segment lost 6 bases, leaving 4 bases of the junction unmatched. The CDR3 is 14 amino acids. CDR3 sequence reads: CASRSGTGGEKLFF. CDR3 nucleotide sequence: TGTGCCAGCAGAAGCGGGACAGGGGGTGAAAAACTGTTTTTT.

The V call is TRBV2, the J call TRBJ1-2, with a possible D match to TRBD1 (6 bases). Germline V lookup: CDR1 SNHLY, CDR2 FYNNEI. V dropped 3 bases and J dropped 2 bases, with 7 bases sitting between them. The CDR3 is 13 amino acids. For the CDR3, the DNA is TGTGCCAGCAGTGATAGGGGGAACTATGGCTACACCTTC. Encoded protein: CASSDRGNYGYTF.

The chain combines TRBV6-5 with TRBJ2-7, with D possibly TRBD2 on 5 matching bases. This CDR3 contains 14 residues. The germline V gene has CDR1 MNHEY and CDR2 SVGAGI. Trimming stripped 8 bases from V and 10 bases from J, with 24 bases between. The CDR3 nucleotides read TGTGCCAGCGCCCTAACGAGGGCGCTTGGGCCTCAGTACTTC. Translation gives CASALTRALGPQYF.

This chain links TRBV9 with TRBJ1-2; D ambiguous. Between the trimmed V and J ends, which lost 4 bases and 3 bases, there was a span of 16 bases. Germline values: CDR1 SGDLS, CDR2 YYNGEE. CDR3 size: 15 residues. The CDR3 DNA reads TGTGCCAGCAGCCCGGTGTACCAAGGAGACTATGGCTACACCTTC. This sequence encodes CASSPVYQGDYGYTF.

The V and J genes are TRBV29-1 and TRBJ2-7, with 9 bases lining up with TRBD1. The CDR3 consists of 15 residues. Germline V gene lookup returns CDR1 SQVTM and CDR2 ANQGSEA. J lost 3 bases, V lost 0 bases, and 6 bases had no gene match. CDR3 sequence: CSVEDGGTGLYEQYF. The CDR3 nucleotides are TGCAGCGTTGAAGATGGTGGGACAGGGCTCTACGAGCAGTACTTC.

The chain is built from TRBV2 and TRBJ2-2; 7 nucleotides line up with TRBD1. Germline V CDR1 and CDR2: SNHLY, FYNNEI. J was trimmed by 5 bases and V by 6 bases; bases with no gene match: 6. The CDR3 totals 14 residues. CDR3 bases: TGTGCCAGCAGAACCGACAGGGTTACCGGGGAGCTGTTTTTT. This sequence encodes CASRTDRVTGELFF.

The V and J genes are TRBV2 and TRBJ1-1; 8 nucleotides line up with TRBD1. Germline V gene sequence: CDR1 SNHLY, CDR2 FYNNEI. Trimming removed 10 bases from V and 9 bases from J; junction bases left unmatched: 4. The CDR3 length is 10 residues. The CDR3 sequence is CATTGGKAFF. The CDR3 coding sequence is TGTGCCACAACAGGGGGAAAAGCTTTCTTT.

The chain has TRBV5-1 and TRBJ2-7, with 11 nucleotides matching TRBD2. This CDR3 spans 16 amino acids. Germline-derived CDR1 and CDR2 are SGHRS and YFSETQ. The junction had 4 bases not matched to a gene; V was cut back by 1 base and J by 1 base. CDR3 in DNA: TGCGCCAGCAGCTTGAGTCTAGCGGGGGGATCCTACGAGCAGTACTTC. Protein product: CASSLSLAGGSYEQYF.

This clone was detected a few times. This rearrangement joins TRBV9 to TRBJ2-7; a possible D gene is TRBD1 (6 bases). The CDR3 loop spans 14 amino acids. CDR1 SGDLS and CDR2 YYNGEE come from the germline V gene. The V end lost 5 bases, the J end lost 0 bases, and 12 bases lay between the germline ends. DNA for the CDR3: TGTGCCAGCAGTATTAGGGGGAACTCCTACGAGCAGTACTTC. Translating gives CASSIRGNSYEQYF.

This clone was seen once. The chain joins TRBV7-9 to TRBJ1-3; D is possibly TRBD1 (5 bases). V shed 5 bases and J shed 0 bases, with 8 bases lying between them. Germline V gene data show CDR1 as SEHNR and CDR2 as FQNEAQ (reference sequence). The CDR3 totals 14 residues. The CDR3: CASSPDISGNTIYF. CDR3 DNA: TGTGCCAGCAGCCCGGACATCTCTGGAAACACCATATATTTT.

The chain couples TRBV2 to TRBJ2-1; 14 bases line up with TRBD2. V gave up 9 bases and J gave up 8 bases; unmatched junction bases: 12. CDR1 and CDR2 from the germline V gene are SNHLY and FYNNEI. The CDR3 extends over 16 amino acids. CDR3 bases: TGTGCCAGTCGGTGGACTAGCGGGGGGCAGGTTGATGAGCAGTTCTTC. Encoded protein: CASRWTSGGQVDEQFF.